The 20 T cell receptor beta chains below were found in one sample sequenced in a study of cytotoxic CD8 clonotypes in ibrutinib-treated CLL (dated by TCRdb to the early 2020s). Library preparation used the immunoSEQ multiplex PCR assay. The clones in this table, taken by TCRdb from immuneACCESS, are in-frame only. Not every clone is retained; where verified, under half of the shortfall comes from an unresolved V gene, and the cause of the rest is unknown. Counted in this sample were some 130,000 clones; 80% to 95% of them appeared once. The top ten clonotypes cover roughly 10% of the sample. What the time point label conveys for this sample: roughly 12 months on ibrutinib. Sequencing was performed on PBMCs, taken after 12 months of ibrutinib treatment. All receptors come from a human donor with chronic lymphocytic leukemia.

J is TRBJ2-2 and V is TRBV7-9; D not certain. The length of the CDR3 is 14 residues. With 4 bases removed from V and 3 bases from J, the gap between germline ends came to 9 bases. Germline V gene data show CDR1 as SEHNR and CDR2 as FQNEAQ (reference sequence). In nucleotides, the CDR3 is TGTGCCAGCAGCTCCCGCGGCGACACCGGGGAGCTGTTTTTT. Translation: CASSSRGDTGELFF.

This rearrangement joins TRBV15 to TRBJ2-7; 12 bases fit TRBD2. J was trimmed by 6 bases and V by 1 base; bases with no gene match: 7. CDR3 size: 16 residues. Germline loops: CDR1 LNHNV, CDR2 YYDKDF (reference sequence). CDR3 amino acids: CATSRVPGLAGPEQYF. CDR3 in DNA: TGTGCCACCAGCAGAGTGCCAGGACTAGCGGGACCCGAGCAGTACTTC.

V gene TRBV25-1 combines with J gene TRBJ1-3; D remains ambiguous. The germline V gene has CDR1 MGHDK and CDR2 SYGVNS. Trimming removed 1 base from V and 0 bases from J, with 1 base in between. This CDR3 has 13 amino acids. CDR3 nucleotide sequence: TGTGCCAGCAGTGAATCCTCTGGAAACACCATATATTTT. It specifies CASSESSGNTIYF.

The V gene is TRBV14, the J gene TRBJ2-7; 8 bases agree with TRBD2. The CDR3 consists of 13 residues. J lost 6 bases, V lost 8 bases, and 9 bases had no gene match. The germline V gene encodes CDR1 SGHDN and CDR2 FVKESK. CDR3 nucleotide sequence: TGTGCCAGCGGGGCGGGACTAGGTCGCGAGCAGTACTTC. It encodes CASGAGLGREQYF.

The gene calls are TRBV11-3 and TRBJ2-1; D is unclear. The CDR3 has 15 residues. V was clipped by 3 bases and J by 7 bases, with 16 bases between them. In germline, CDR1 is SGHNT, CDR2 YENEEA. CDR3 amino acids: CASSLGSLYINEQFF. CDR3 nucleotide sequence: TGTGCCAGCAGCTTGGGTAGCCTCTACATTAATGAGCAGTTCTTC.

V gene TRBV11-2 combines with J gene TRBJ2-1, with TRBD2 identical over 7 bases. Trimming removed 1 base from V and 4 bases from J; junction bases left unmatched: 4. Germline lookup yields CDR1 SGHAT and CDR2 FQNNGV. The CDR3 totals 15 residues. Here the CDR3 reads CASSLVGLPYNEQFF. CDR3 nucleotide sequence: TGTGCCAGCAGCTTAGTGGGACTACCTTACAATGAGCAGTTCTTC.

The table lists this clone with a count of one. This chain connects TRBV4-2 to TRBJ2-7; 9 bases are a match to TRBD1. Trimming took 1 base from V and 5 from J; bases not matched to a gene: 15. CDR1 and CDR2 from the germline V gene are LGHNA and YNFKEQ. The CDR3 length is 18 residues. For the CDR3, the DNA is TGTGCCAGCAGCCAAGGATTCCCGGGACCGGGACAGGGTCACGAGCAGTACTTC. Protein: CASSQGFPGPGQGHEQYF.

The V and J genes are TRBV11-2 and TRBJ2-1; 9 positions match TRBD2. This CDR3 is built from 14 residues. Germline V gene lookup returns CDR1 SGHAT and CDR2 FQNNGV. V was pared by 6 bases and J by 8 bases, with 8 bases of the junction left unmatched. CDR3 loop: CASRREGRVDEQFF. CDR3 DNA sequence: TGTGCCAGCAGGCGGGAGGGCCGCGTAGATGAGCAGTTCTTC.

The genes are TRBV7-3 and TRBJ1-2; no clear D. CDR1 and CDR2 (germline): SGHTA, FQGTGA. CDR3 length equals 14 residues. V was cut by 0 bases and J by 8 bases, with 13 bases left in between. The CDR3 DNA is TGTGCCAGCAGCTTAACTCACGGAAGCGGCGGCTACACCTTC. This encodes CASSLTHGSGGYTF.

The rearrangement joins TRBV6-5 to TRBJ2-5; weak D call: TRBD2 (5 bases). The ends were cut back, 5 bases at V and 7 bases at J, with 11 bases in the middle. The CDR3 runs to 12 residues. CDR1 and CDR2 from the germline V gene are MNHEY and SVGAGI. The CDR3 DNA reads as TGTGCCAGCAGTATGAATGAGGGGACCCAGTACTTC. It specifies CASSMNEGTQYF.

In DNA form, the CDR3 reads TGCAGCGTTCTAACCGACACGAACTATGGCTACACCTTC. It yields the protein CSVLTDTNYGYTF. V is TRBV29-1 and J is TRBJ1-2; D not certain. Germline V gene sequence: CDR1 SQVTM, CDR2 ANQGSEA. This CDR3 has 13 amino acids. Trimming took 5 bases from V and 2 from J, leaving 12 bases between them.

The V and J genes are TRBV29-1 and TRBJ1-1; D is unclear. The length of the CDR3 is 16 residues. V was clipped by 4 bases and J by 0 bases, with 18 bases between them. The germline gives CDR1 SQVTM, CDR2 ANQGSEA. The CDR3 sequence is CSVVGRGVLMNTEAFF. The CDR3 bases are TGCAGCGTTGTAGGAAGAGGCGTTCTCATGAACACTGAAGCTTTCTTT.

This chain uses TRBV11-3 with TRBJ1-1, with D tentatively TRBD1 (6 bases). This CDR3 is built from 14 residues. V lost 5 bases to trimming and J lost 0 bases, with 10 bases between them. Per germline, CDR1 SGHNT and CDR2 YENEEA. The DNA of the CDR3 is TGTGCCAGCAGCCTCACAGGGATGAACACTGAAGCTTTCTTT. Its protein product is CASSLTGMNTEAFF.

This clone was observed a few times. This rearrangement joins TRBV19 to TRBJ1-2, with no clear D. The CDR3 runs to 13 residues. CDR1 and CDR2 (germline): LNHDA, SQIVND (reference sequence). The V gene lost 7 bases and the J gene lost 6 bases, with 15 bases spanning the gap. CDR3 sequence reads: CASMGREKNGYTF. The CDR3 DNA follows: TGTGCCAGTATGGGCCGGGAGAAGAATGGCTACACCTTC.

The chain uses TRBV4-3 and TRBJ2-3; D remains ambiguous. Trimming took 4 bases from V and 0 from J, leaving 8 bases between them. CDR3 length: 14 amino acids. In germline, CDR1 is LGHNA, CDR2 YSLEER. The CDR3 coding sequence is TGCGCCAGCAGCCGAAGGGTGAGCACAGATACGCAGTATTTT. Protein product: CASSRRVSTDTQYF.

This sequence joins TRBV28 and TRBJ2-7, with 9 positions matching TRBD2. The CDR3 spans 18 residues. Germline CDR1 reads MDHEN; CDR2 reads SYDVKM. After removal of 3 bases from V and 0 bases from J, the junction contained 12 bases not matched to a gene. CDR3 nucleotides: TGTGCCAGCAGTTTCTCATTAGCGGGAGCCACTAACTCCTACGAGCAGTACTTC. Protein: CASSFSLAGATNSYEQYF.

The genes are TRBV6-7 and TRBJ2-1; D assignment may be TRBD1 or TRBD2 (5 bases each). TRBV6-7 is an ORF, and what it does is uncertain. V was cut by 7 bases and J by 0 bases, with 16 bases left in between. The CDR3 extends over 16 amino acids. As DNA, the CDR3 is TGTGCCAGCATCGGGTTAGGGACGGCCTCCTACAATGAGCAGTTCTTC. Residues: CASIGLGTASYNEQFF.

This clone was counted once. V and J are TRBV27 and TRBJ2-3; 14 nucleotides agree with TRBD2. After removal of 6 bases from V and 5 bases from J, the junction contained 7 bases not matched to a gene. This CDR3 spans 16 amino acids. Germline V CDR1 and CDR2: MNHEY, SMNVEV (reference sequence). CDR3 bases: TGTGCCAGCAGCCTGACTAGCGGGAGGGCCATAGATACGCAGTATTTT. Encoded protein: CASSLTSGRAIDTQYF.

This clone was detected only once. The chain recombines TRBV28 with TRBJ2-1; 7 positions agree with TRBD1. Trimming cost V 2 bases and J 3 bases; bases outside gene matches: 16. This CDR3 region has 19 residues. Per germline, CDR1 MDHEN and CDR2 SYDVKM. This CDR3 is CASSLPRDSWPKFYNEQFF. The CDR3 DNA sequence: TGTGCCAGCAGTTTACCCCGGGACAGTTGGCCTAAATTCTACAATGAGCAGTTCTTC. The variable domain in full, with the rest retrieved from reference TRBV28 and TRBJ2-1, is DVKVTQSSRYLVKRTGEKVFLECVQDMDHENMFWYRQDPGLGLRLIYFSYDVKMKEKGDIPEGYSVSREKKERFSLILESASTNQTSMYLCASSLPRDSWPKFYNEQFFGPGTRLTVL.

The chain recombines TRBV5-8 with TRBJ2-7; no reliable D call. Trimming took 5 bases from V and 2 from J, leaving 8 bases between them. This CDR3 has 12 residues. Looked up from germline, CDR1 is SGHTS and CDR2 is YDEGEE. The CDR3 DNA reads TGTGCCAGCAGTTCATCGCCCTACGAGCAGTACTTC. Translated, it gives CASSSSPYEQYF.